Presented here are 25 T cell receptor beta chains from one specimen sequenced in a study of T-cell memory formation after mild COVID-19. Via MiXCR, TCRdb re-called the 5' RACE reads, giving one row per CDR3 protein. The sample holds some 130,000 distinct CDR3 sequences, under 30% seen once. The sample was PBMCs or a T cell subset sorted from them (not recorded which). These TCRs come from an adult woman who had mild COVID-19 (a few samples of this study predate the infection). Cell type and time point are not known.

This clonotype was seen a handful of times. The J gene is TRBJ2-7, the V gene TRBV7-9; 7 bases align to TRBD2. This CDR3 is 16 amino acids long. Trimming at V came to 5 bases and at J to 4 bases, leaving 14 bases not matched to a gene. CDR1 and CDR2 from the germline V gene are SEHNR and FQNEAQ (reference sequence). The CDR3 region has the DNA TGTGCCAGCAGCCCCACCCCCCGGGACTACCGTTACGAGCAGTACTTC. It is translated as CASSPTPRDYRYEQYF.

This clonotype was counted a few times. DNA for the CDR3: TGTGCCAGCAGCCCTATAGCGGGGACCACAGATACGCAGTATTTT. Protein sequence: CASSPIAGTTDTQYF. V gene TRBV12-3 or TRBV12-4 combines with J gene TRBJ2-3; 8 nucleotides agree with TRBD2. This CDR3 spans 15 amino acids. Trimming at V came to 6 bases and at J to 2 bases, leaving 7 bases not matched to a gene.

This clonotype came up a few times. This chain joins TRBV20-1 and TRBJ2-7, with a weak D call TRBD2 (5 bases). The CDR3 has 13 amino acids. Trimming left V 0 bases short and J 0 bases short, with 6 bases between. Per germline, CDR1 DFQATT and CDR2 SNEGSKA (reference sequence). Here the CDR3 DNA reads TGCAGTGCTAGAGATACTAGCTCCTACGAGCAGTACTTC. Its protein is CSARDTSSYEQYF.

This rearrangement joins TRBV4-1 to TRBJ1-1; D remains ambiguous. Looked up from germline, CDR1 is MGHRA and CDR2 is YSYEKL. The CDR3 has 15 residues. V was clipped by 0 bases and J by 0 bases, with 8 bases between them. CDR3 loop: CASSQERRLNTEAFF. The CDR3 DNA follows: TGCGCCAGCAGCCAAGAGCGGCGATTGAACACTGAAGCTTTCTTT.

There are a few counts of this clonotype. The chain recombines TRBV5-1 with TRBJ2-5; the match to TRBD1 covers 12 bases. Germline values: CDR1 SGHRS, CDR2 YFSETQ. Trimming removed 5 bases from V and 2 bases from J; junction bases left unmatched: 10. The CDR3 totals 17 residues. The CDR3 sequence: CASSPGTGGWLQETQYF. The CDR3 DNA is TGCGCCAGCAGTCCCGGGACAGGGGGCTGGCTACAAGAGACCCAGTACTTC. Looking up the rest from reference TRBV5-1 and TRBJ2-5 gives the full variable domain: KAGVTQTPRYLIKTRGQQVTLSCSPISGHRSVSWYQQTPGQGLQFLFEYFSETQRNKGNFPGRFSGRQFSNSRSEMNVSTLELGDSALYLCASSPGTGGWLQETQYFGPGTRLLVL.

The chain has TRBV4-3 and TRBJ1-6; D is ambiguous. Deletions cut 0 bases from V and 7 bases from J, with 13 bases between. Per germline, CDR1 LGHNA and CDR2 YSLEER. The CDR3 runs to 16 residues. CDR3 loop: CASSQDQGIFNSPLHF. DNA for the CDR3: TGCGCCAGCAGCCAAGATCAAGGGATCTTCAATTCACCCCTCCACTTT.

The chain combines TRBV9 with TRBJ2-4, with 7 bases lining up with TRBD2. CDR1 is SGDLS, CDR2 YYNGEE, per germline. The length of the CDR3 is 13 residues. The J segment lost 7 bases and the V segment lost 3 bases, leaving 4 bases of the junction unmatched. The CDR3 nucleotides read TGTGCCAGCAGCGCGGCGGGAGAGAACATTCAGTACTTC. This translates into CASSAAGENIQYF. Looking up the rest from reference TRBV9 and TRBJ2-4 gives the full variable domain: DSGVTQTPKHLITATGQRVTLRCSPRSGDLSVYWYQQSLDQGLQFLIQYYNGEERAKGNILERFSAQQFPDLHSELNLSSLELGDSALYFCASSAAGENIQYFGAGTRLSVL.

This clonotype was counted a few times. In DNA, the CDR3 is TGCGCCAGCAGCTTGGGACAGGGTCTTAATGAGCAGTTCTTC. Its protein is CASSLGQGLNEQFF. The chain has TRBV5-1 and TRBJ2-1, with 7 nucleotides matching TRBD1. Trimming took 0 bases from V and 7 from J; bases not matched to a gene: 4. Germline lookup yields CDR1 SGHRS and CDR2 YFSETQ. The CDR3 runs to 14 residues.

This clonotype was detected a few times. This rearrangement joins TRBV7-8 to TRBJ2-3, with TRBD1 matching 9 bases. Germline V gene data show CDR1 as SGHVS and CDR2 as FQNEAQ. This CDR3 is built from 16 residues. V shed 5 bases and J 3 bases; nucleotides not matched to a gene: 9. The CDR3: CASSTGPGQGTDTQYF. The CDR3 coding sequence is TGTGCCAGCAGCACGGGCCCGGGACAGGGAACAGATACGCAGTATTTT.

This chain joins TRBV24-1 and TRBJ2-2, with D tentatively TRBD2 (5 bases). This CDR3 has 17 residues. Between the trimmed V and J ends, which lost 1 base and 1 base, there was a span of 12 bases. Germline lookup yields CDR1 KGHDR and CDR2 SFDVKD. The CDR3 nucleotides are TGTGCCACCAGTGATTTTGGAGGTTCTGTGAACACCGGGGAGCTGTTTTTT. Amino acid sequence: CATSDFGGSVNTGELFF.

The V gene is TRBV27, the J gene TRBJ1-2; 7 bases are a match to TRBD1. CDR1 is MNHEY, CDR2 SMNVEV, per germline (reference sequence). The CDR3 has 15 amino acids. J gave up 1 base and V 6 bases, and 8 bases lay outside the gene matches. The chain's CDR3 is CASSPTGTLNYGYTF. The CDR3 nucleotides are TGTGCCAGCAGCCCGACAGGGACACTTAACTATGGCTACACCTTC.

Only a few counts were recorded for this clonotype. The rearrangement joins TRBV7-2 to TRBJ2-1; tentatively, D is TRBD1 (7 bases). Germline V gives CDR1 SGHTA, CDR2 FQGNSA. This CDR3 region has 15 residues. Trimming pared 5 bases from V and 3 bases from J, leaving 14 bases between. For the CDR3, the DNA is TGTGCCAGCAGCCCCCGCGGGGACAGCTACAATGAGCAGTTCTTC. Translation: CASSPRGDSYNEQFF. The full variable domain, its missing parts supplied by reference TRBV7-2 and TRBJ2-1, is GAGVSQSPSNKVTEKGKDVELRCDPISGHTALYWYRQSLGQGLEFLIYFQGNSAPDKSGLPSDRFSAERTGGSVSTLTIQRTQQEDSAVYLCASSPRGDSYNEQFFGPGTRLTVL.

This sequence joins TRBV6-6 and TRBJ1-1; D unclear. Germline lookup yields CDR1 MNHNY and CDR2 SVGAGI (reference sequence). The CDR3 contains 16 residues. V lost 0 bases and J lost 5, with 16 bases in between. The CDR3 here is CASSYSNHGPGTEAFF. Written as DNA, the CDR3 is TGTGCCAGCAGTTACTCGAATCATGGGCCTGGGACTGAAGCTTTCTTT.

This sequence joins TRBV29-1 and TRBJ2-5; D is perhaps TRBD1 or TRBD2 (6 bases each). The CDR3 is made up of 11 amino acids. Germline V CDR1 and CDR2: SQVTM, ANQGSEA. Here the CDR3 reads CNRGHQETQYF. The CDR3 DNA sequence: TGCAATCGGGGGCATCAAGAGACCCAGTACTTC.

There are a few counts of this clonotype. V and J are TRBV24-1 and TRBJ2-1, with 9 bases that match TRBD2. Germline V gene sequence: CDR1 KGHDR, CDR2 SFDVKD. V gave up 4 bases and J gave up 7 bases; unmatched junction bases: 13. This CDR3 is built from 17 residues. The CDR3 coding sequence is TGTGCCACCAGTGAAACCCCCGGCGGGGGGGCATGGAATGAGCAGTTCTTC. It encodes CATSETPGGGAWNEQFF.

The sample holds a few counts of this clonotype. This chain links TRBV29-1 with TRBJ2-1; D assignment may be TRBD1 or TRBD2 (5 bases each). Germline assignment: CDR1 SQVTM and CDR2 ANQGSEA. This CDR3 has 14 amino acids. V gave up 3 bases and J gave up 6 bases, with 15 bases separating them. CDR3 bases: TGCAGCGTTGACGGGAAGGGGATCGGCAATGAGCAGTTCTTC. The encoded protein is CSVDGKGIGNEQFF.

This clonotype occurred a few times. The V gene is TRBV4-2, the J gene TRBJ1-5; a possible D gene is TRBD1 (6 bases). CDR3 size: 17 residues. Trimming pared 0 bases from V and 2 bases from J, leaving 14 bases between. Germline lookup yields CDR1 LGHNA and CDR2 YNFKEQ. CDR3: CASSQEGAGVGNQPQHF. CDR3 DNA: TGTGCCAGCAGCCAAGAGGGGGCAGGGGTCGGCAATCAGCCCCAGCATTTT.

This clonotype came up many times. This rearrangement joins TRBV29-1 to TRBJ1-1; TRBD1 is a possible D gene (5 bases). Trimming took 1 base from V and 2 from J, leaving 14 bases between them. The CDR3 covers 15 residues. The V gene's germline CDR1 is SQVTM and CDR2 ANQGSEA. The CDR3 DNA follows: TGCAGCGTTGAAGGGGGCAGTTTGGGTAACACTGAAGCTTTCTTT. Its translation is CSVEGGSLGNTEAFF. Drawing the rest from reference TRBV29-1 and TRBJ1-1, the complete variable domain is SAVISQKPSRDICQRGTSLTIQCQVDSQVTMMFWYRQQPGQSLTLIATANQGSEATYESGFVIDKFPISRPNLTFSTLTVSNMSPEDSSIYLCSVEGGSLGNTEAFFGQGTRLTVV.

The chain is built from TRBV19 and TRBJ2-7, with D perhaps being TRBD1 or TRBD2 (5 bases each). The V end lost 7 bases, the J end lost 0 bases, and 10 bases lay between the germline ends. Germline V gene data show CDR1 as LNHDA and CDR2 as SQIVND (reference sequence). This CDR3 is built from 13 residues. The CDR3 DNA is TGTGCCAGTATGGGACGGAGCTCCTACGAGCAGTACTTC. Translation gives CASMGRSSYEQYF. Full variable domain (missing parts from reference TRBV19 and TRBJ2-7): DGGITQSPKYLFRKEGQNVTLSCEQNLNHDAMYWYRQDPGQGLRLIYYSQIVNDFQKGDIAEGYSVSREKKESFPLTVTSAQKNPTAFYLCASMGRSSYEQYFGPGTRLTVT.

Many counts were recorded for this clonotype. The J gene is TRBJ2-2, the V gene TRBV4-3, with D maybe TRBD1 (5 bases). The V gene lost 2 bases and the J gene lost 6 bases, with 10 bases spanning the gap. The length of the CDR3 is 14 residues. In germline, CDR1 is LGHNA, CDR2 YSLEER. The CDR3 DNA follows: TGCGCCAGCAGCCAACCCAGGGAATCCGGGGAGCTGTTTTTT. This gives the protein CASSQPRESGELFF.

The CDR3 sequence is CASSLLTREGPRTQYF. Written as DNA, the CDR3 is TGTGCCAGCAGTCTCCTTACCCGGGAGGGTCCGCGTACGCAGTATTTT. V and J are TRBV6-5 and TRBJ2-3; 8 nucleotides agree with TRBD2. This CDR3 contains 16 residues. V lost 5 bases to trimming and J lost 8 bases; unmatched junction nucleotides: 15. Germline-derived CDR1 and CDR2 are MNHEY and SVGAGI.

This clonotype was counted a few times. J is TRBJ2-7 and V is TRBV7-9; a weak D match, TRBD1 (6 bases). V was cut by 3 bases and J by 3 bases, with 12 bases left in between. The germline V gene encodes CDR1 SEHNR and CDR2 FQNEAQ (reference sequence). This CDR3 spans 14 amino acids. The CDR3 DNA is TGTGCCAGCAGCTTCGCGGACAGCGGCTACGAGCAGTACTTC. Its translation is CASSFADSGYEQYF.

The V gene is TRBV11-2, the J gene TRBJ2-3; TRBD2 matches 8 bases. J lost 9 bases, V lost 5 bases, and 7 bases had no gene match. Germline V gene lookup returns CDR1 SGHAT and CDR2 FQNNGV. This CDR3 is 13 amino acids long. The CDR3 region is CASSGTRQDTQYF. CDR3 nucleotide sequence: TGTGCCAGCAGCGGGACTAGACAGGACACGCAGTATTTT.

The rearrangement joins TRBV20-1 to TRBJ1-5; no definite D call. This CDR3 region has 16 residues. The V and J ends lost 1 base and 0 bases respectively, with 13 bases between them. In germline, CDR1 is DFQATT, CDR2 SNEGSKA (reference sequence). This chain's CDR3 is CSARVRTDTSNQPQHF. In DNA form, the CDR3 reads TGCAGTGCTAGAGTAAGGACTGATACTAGCAATCAGCCCCAGCATTTT.

This clonotype was seen repeatedly, ten times or more. V usage is TRBV11-2 and J usage is TRBJ2-1; weak D call: TRBD2 (5 bases). The CDR3 is 15 amino acids. Germline loops: CDR1 SGHAT, CDR2 FQNNGV. The V gene lost 6 bases and the J gene lost 0 bases, with 12 bases spanning the gap. CDR3 sequence: CASSKDLSSYNEQFF. CDR3 nucleotides: TGTGCCAGCAGTAAGGACTTAAGCTCCTACAATGAGCAGTTCTTC. Looking up the rest from reference TRBV11-2 and TRBJ2-1 gives the full variable domain: EAGVAQSPRYKIIEKRQSVAFWCNPISGHATLYWYQQILGQGPKLLIQFQNNGVVDDSQLPKDRFSAERLKGVDSTLKIQPAKLEDSAVYLCASSKDLSSYNEQFFGPGTRLTVL.